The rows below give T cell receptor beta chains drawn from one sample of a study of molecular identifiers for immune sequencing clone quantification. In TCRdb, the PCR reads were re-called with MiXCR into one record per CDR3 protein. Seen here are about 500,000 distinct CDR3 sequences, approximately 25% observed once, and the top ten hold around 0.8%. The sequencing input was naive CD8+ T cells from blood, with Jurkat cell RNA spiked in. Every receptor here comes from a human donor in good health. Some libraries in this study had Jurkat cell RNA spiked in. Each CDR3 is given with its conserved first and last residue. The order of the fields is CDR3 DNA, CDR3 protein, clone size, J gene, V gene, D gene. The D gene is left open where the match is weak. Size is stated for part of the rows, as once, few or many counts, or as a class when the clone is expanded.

cdr3_nt: TGTGCCAGTAGTTGGACTAGCGGGGGGACTCTGAGCGGGGAGCTGTTTTTT
cdr3_aa: CASSWTSGGTLSGELFF
clone_size: NA
j_call: TRBJ2-2
v_call: TRBV19
d_call: TRBD2

cdr3_nt: TGTGCCAGCAGCCAGACCTACGGTACTCCACTCTTC
cdr3_aa: CASSQTYGTPLF
clone_size: many
j_call: TRBJ2-1
v_call: TRBV14
d_call: NA

cdr3_nt: TGTGCCAGCTCACCACCGGGACAGGGGGCGCCTGAAGCTTTCTTT
cdr3_aa: CASSPPGQGAPEAFF
clone_size: NA
j_call: TRBJ1-1
v_call: TRBV18
d_call: TRBD1

cdr3_nt: TGCGCCAGCAGCCAACACGCAAAAAGCAGGCATGATACGCAGTATTTT
cdr3_aa: CASSQHAKSRHDTQYF
clone_size: many
j_call: TRBJ2-3
v_call: TRBV4-3
d_call: NA

cdr3_nt: TGTGCCAGCAGTTGGTATTCGGTGAACGCTGAAGCTTTCTTT
cdr3_aa: CASSWYSVNAEAFF
clone_size: NA
j_call: TRBJ1-1
v_call: TRBV6-1
d_call: NA

cdr3_nt: TGCAGTGCTAGAGTGGACAGTCCCTACTACGAGCAGTACTTC
cdr3_aa: CSARVDSPYYEQYF
clone_size: many
j_call: TRBJ2-7
v_call: TRBV20-1
d_call: NA

cdr3_nt: TGTGCCAGCAGCGGACAGGGGGCCACTGAAGCTTTCTTT
cdr3_aa: CASSGQGATEAFF
clone_size: many
j_call: TRBJ1-1
v_call: TRBV6-6
d_call: TRBD1

cdr3_nt: TGTGCCAGCATGGGGGGCACAGATACGCAGTATTTT
cdr3_aa: CASMGGTDTQYF
clone_size: many
j_call: TRBJ2-3
v_call: TRBV7-8
d_call: NA

cdr3_nt: TGTGCCAGCAGCGTAGGGTCTAGCGGGAGCAAGGAGGAGCTGTTTTTT
cdr3_aa: CASSVGSSGSKEELFF
clone_size: NA
j_call: TRBJ2-2
v_call: TRBV9
d_call: TRBD2

cdr3_nt: TGCGCCAGCAGACTTGACGGTACTCAGGGTAATTCACCCCTCCACTTT
cdr3_aa: CASRLDGTQGNSPLHF
clone_size: NA
j_call: TRBJ1-6
v_call: TRBV4-1
d_call: NA

cdr3_nt: TGTGCCAGCAGTTTGGAACCAGATACGCAGTATTTT
cdr3_aa: CASSLEPDTQYF
clone_size: many
j_call: TRBJ2-3
v_call: TRBV12-3/TRBV12-4
d_call: NA

cdr3_nt: TGTGCCAGCAGCCAAGAAGTTTGGCGGGTGAACCAAGAGACCCAGTACTTC
cdr3_aa: CASSQEVWRVNQETQYF
clone_size: few
j_call: TRBJ2-5
v_call: TRBV3-1
d_call: NA

cdr3_nt: TGTGCCAGCAGCTCCGGAGAAACAGATACGCAGTATTTT
cdr3_aa: CASSSGETDTQYF
clone_size: NA
j_call: TRBJ2-3
v_call: TRBV7-3
d_call: NA

cdr3_nt: TGCGCCAGCAGCCACAGTCCAGCGGGAGGTTTCACAGATACGCAGTATTTT
cdr3_aa: CASSHSPAGGFTDTQYF
clone_size: many
j_call: TRBJ2-3
v_call: TRBV5-1
d_call: TRBD2

cdr3_nt: TGCGCCAGCAGCCAATTTGGGGGTGAAGCTTTCTTT
cdr3_aa: CASSQFGGEAFF
clone_size: few
j_call: TRBJ1-1
v_call: TRBV4-3
d_call: NA

cdr3_nt: TGTGCCAGCAGCAGTAGCGGGAGGGCCGATAATGAGCAGTTCTTC
cdr3_aa: CASSSSGRADNEQFF
clone_size: NA
j_call: TRBJ2-1
v_call: TRBV6-5
d_call: TRBD2

cdr3_nt: TGTGCCAGCAGCTTAGACCTGGGTCCAACTGGAAACACCATATATTTT
cdr3_aa: CASSLDLGPTGNTIYF
clone_size: few
j_call: TRBJ1-3
v_call: TRBV7-8
d_call: NA

cdr3_nt: TGTGCCAGCAGCCCCGACAGGGACACGCACTACGAGCAGTACTTC
cdr3_aa: CASSPDRDTHYEQYF
clone_size: few
j_call: TRBJ2-7
v_call: TRBV4-2
d_call: TRBD1

cdr3_nt: TGTGCCAGCAGCTTATATTCAAACGAGGGAGAGAGGACTGAAGCTTTCTTT
cdr3_aa: CASSLYSNEGERTEAFF
clone_size: many
j_call: TRBJ1-1
v_call: TRBV11-2
d_call: NA

cdr3_nt: TGTGCCAGCAGTCCCCGACAGGTCTACGAGCAGTACTTC
cdr3_aa: CASSPRQVYEQYF
clone_size: few
j_call: TRBJ2-7
v_call: TRBV27
d_call: NA

cdr3_nt: TGTGCCAGCAGCATCCGGGACACGAACACTGAAGCTTTCTTT
cdr3_aa: CASSIRDTNTEAFF
clone_size: NA
j_call: TRBJ1-1
v_call: TRBV7-6
d_call: NA

cdr3_nt: TGTGCCAGCAGCGTCGGGACAGGACAATACAATGAGCAGTTCTTC
cdr3_aa: CASSVGTGQYNEQFF
clone_size: NA
j_call: TRBJ2-1
v_call: TRBV11-2
d_call: TRBD1

cdr3_nt: TGCAGTGCTAGATTGCGGGGGGGATACCCGAACTACGAGCAGTACTTC
cdr3_aa: CSARLRGGYPNYEQYF
clone_size: NA
j_call: TRBJ2-7
v_call: TRBV20-1
d_call: TRBD2

cdr3_nt: TGTGCCAGCAGTTTACTAAGGAGCACAGATACGCAGTATTTT
cdr3_aa: CASSLLRSTDTQYF
clone_size: few
j_call: TRBJ2-3
v_call: TRBV28
d_call: NA

cdr3_nt: TGCGCCAGCAGCCAAGAGCTCGCGGGTACTAGGACAGATACGCAGTATTTT
cdr3_aa: CASSQELAGTRTDTQYF
clone_size: NA
j_call: TRBJ2-3
v_call: TRBV4-1
d_call: NA

cdr3_nt: TGCAGTGCTAGTCCCAGGGAACAAGAGACCCAGTACTTC
cdr3_aa: CSASPREQETQYF
clone_size: many
j_call: TRBJ2-5
v_call: TRBV20-1
d_call: NA

cdr3_nt: TGTGCCAGCAGTACCCACAGGGGCCAAGAGACCCAGTACTTC
cdr3_aa: CASSTHRGQETQYF
clone_size: many
j_call: TRBJ2-5
v_call: TRBV6-5
d_call: TRBD1

cdr3_nt: TGTGCCAGCAGTTTATCTGGCGGCGGAAACAATGAAAAACTGTTTTTT
cdr3_aa: CASSLSGGGNNEKLFF
clone_size: NA
j_call: TRBJ1-4
v_call: TRBV27
d_call: NA

cdr3_nt: TGTGCCAGCAGTTTATTACCTTATAGCACAGATACGCAGTATTTT
cdr3_aa: CASSLLPYSTDTQYF
clone_size: many
j_call: TRBJ2-3
v_call: TRBV27
d_call: NA

cdr3_nt: TGTGCCAGCAGCCACGGACAGGCAAGCAATAAGCCCCAGCATTTT
cdr3_aa: CASSHGQASNKPQHF
clone_size: NA
j_call: TRBJ1-5
v_call: TRBV3-1
d_call: TRBD1

cdr3_nt: TGTGCCAGCAGCTTATGGTCTGGGGGGATAGATACGCAGTATTTT
cdr3_aa: CASSLWSGGIDTQYF
clone_size: few
j_call: TRBJ2-3
v_call: TRBV11-2
d_call: NA

cdr3_nt: TGTGCCAGCAGCCAAGATCGGACAGGGGGTAACGAGCAGTACTTC
cdr3_aa: CASSQDRTGGNEQYF
clone_size: NA
j_call: TRBJ2-7
v_call: TRBV3-1
d_call: TRBD1

cdr3_nt: TGTGCCACCAGTGATTCAGGGGGCAAAAAGACCCAGTACTTC
cdr3_aa: CATSDSGGKKTQYF
clone_size: many
j_call: TRBJ2-5
v_call: TRBV24-1
d_call: TRBD1

cdr3_nt: TGTGCCAGCAGTTTACCTCGGACTAGCGGGATCTACGCAGATACGCAGTATTTT
cdr3_aa: CASSLPRTSGIYADTQYF
clone_size: NA
j_call: TRBJ2-3
v_call: TRBV28
d_call: TRBD2

cdr3_nt: TGTGCCAGCAGTTTGAGCCCCCTCGGAAGCTCCTATAATTCACCCCTCCACTTT
cdr3_aa: CASSLSPLGSSYNSPLHF
clone_size: few
j_call: TRBJ1-6
v_call: TRBV27
d_call: NA

cdr3_nt: TGCAGTGCTAGAGAGATGGCGGGGGGGTTCATCACAGATACGCAGTATTTT
cdr3_aa: CSAREMAGGFITDTQYF
clone_size: NA
j_call: TRBJ2-3
v_call: TRBV20-1
d_call: TRBD2

cdr3_nt: TGCAGCGTTGGGAGTGGAGTCACTGAAGCTTTCTTT
cdr3_aa: CSVGSGVTEAFF
clone_size: many
j_call: TRBJ1-1
v_call: TRBV29-1
d_call: NA

cdr3_nt: TGTGCCAGCAGCCCCCCGGACAGAACTGAAGCTTTCTTT
cdr3_aa: CASSPPDRTEAFF
clone_size: many
j_call: TRBJ1-1
v_call: TRBV5-4
d_call: NA

cdr3_nt: TGTGCCAGCTCACGGGACATCGTCTACGGGGCAGATACGCAGTATTTT
cdr3_aa: CASSRDIVYGADTQYF
clone_size: NA
j_call: TRBJ2-3
v_call: TRBV18
d_call: NA

cdr3_nt: TGTGCCTGCACATTCGTTTGGACAGCCAACTATGGCTACACCTTC
cdr3_aa: CACTFVWTANYGYTF
clone_size: few
j_call: TRBJ1-2
v_call: TRBV30
d_call: NA

cdr3_nt: TGTGCCAGCAGTCGAGTGGGACTAGCGGGACGCAATGAGCAGTTCTTC
cdr3_aa: CASSRVGLAGRNEQFF
clone_size: NA
j_call: TRBJ2-1
v_call: TRBV28
d_call: TRBD2

cdr3_nt: TGTGCCAGCAGCCTTATGACCCCTAGCGGGGGGACCTACGAGCAGTACTTC
cdr3_aa: CASSLMTPSGGTYEQYF
clone_size: NA
j_call: TRBJ2-7
v_call: TRBV27
d_call: TRBD2

cdr3_nt: TGTGCCAGCAGCTTGGGGGGGGTGTCTGGCACAGATACGCAGTATTTT
cdr3_aa: CASSLGGVSGTDTQYF
clone_size: once
j_call: TRBJ2-3
v_call: TRBV5-6
d_call: NA

cdr3_nt: TGTGCCAGCACCCACATCCCCCCGCGCAGACCTGGAAACACCATATATTTT
cdr3_aa: CASTHIPPRRPGNTIYF
clone_size: NA
j_call: TRBJ1-3
v_call: TRBV4-2
d_call: NA

cdr3_nt: TGTGCCAGCAGTTTAAAGGGAATGCCAGATACGCAGTATTTT
cdr3_aa: CASSLKGMPDTQYF
clone_size: many
j_call: TRBJ2-3
v_call: TRBV12-3/TRBV12-4
d_call: NA

cdr3_nt: TGTGCCAGTAGTAACCCCCCGTTACCGCCCCAGCATTTT
cdr3_aa: CASSNPPLPPQHF
clone_size: NA
j_call: TRBJ1-5
v_call: TRBV19
d_call: NA

cdr3_nt: TGTGCCAGCAGTGAGGATCGTCGCAAATGGAACACTGAAGCTTTCTTT
cdr3_aa: CASSEDRRKWNTEAFF
clone_size: many
j_call: TRBJ1-1
v_call: TRBV2
d_call: NA

cdr3_nt: TGCGCCAGCAGCCAAGGGACAGGGGGGTACACTGAAGCTTTCTTT
cdr3_aa: CASSQGTGGYTEAFF
clone_size: many
j_call: TRBJ1-1
v_call: TRBV4-1
d_call: TRBD1

cdr3_nt: TGTGCCAGCAGCCCTCTGGGGGGGGTTGGCAATCAGCCCAAGCATTTT
cdr3_aa: CASSPLGGVGNQPKHF
clone_size: NA
j_call: TRBJ1-5
v_call: TRBV7-9
d_call: NA

cdr3_nt: TGTGCCAGCAGGCTGACTAGCGGGGGGGCAGATACGCAGTATTTT
cdr3_aa: CASRLTSGGADTQYF
clone_size: many
j_call: TRBJ2-3
v_call: TRBV7-8
d_call: TRBD2

cdr3_nt: TGCAGTGCTCCCGGGCTAGCGACCTACGAGCAGTACTTC
cdr3_aa: CSAPGLATYEQYF
clone_size: many
j_call: TRBJ2-7
v_call: TRBV20-1
d_call: NA

cdr3_nt: TGCGCCAGCAGCCAAGTCTTAGGCAGGGTCGTCCGCGAGCAGTACTTC
cdr3_aa: CASSQVLGRVVREQYF
clone_size: NA
j_call: TRBJ2-7
v_call: TRBV4-3
d_call: NA

cdr3_nt: TGTGCCAGCAGCTTCGGGACAGGGGTTCAGGCCATATATTTT
cdr3_aa: CASSFGTGVQAIYF
clone_size: many
j_call: TRBJ1-3
v_call: TRBV7-2
d_call: TRBD1